A selection of T cell receptor beta chains follows, all from one sample in a study of blood T cell repertoires in COVID-19. Sequencing used immunoSEQ multiplex PCR; TCRdb keeps in-frame clones, though not all of them. The sample lists roughly 240,000 clones; more than 85% were seen once. The sequencing input was peripheral blood. All receptors derive from a man aged 18 to 30 with active or convalescent COVID-19. Both conserved end residues are part of each CDR3. A D gene is named only where the DNA matches it firmly. Clone size is not always given. Where it is, it says once, few, many or a class for expanded clones.

abundance: NA
d_gene: TRBD1
v_gene: TRBV13
j_gene: TRBJ2-1
CDR3nt: TGTGCCAGCAGCCCTATGCCGCGCCAGGGGGCGAGTGACAATGAGCAGTTCTTC
CDR3aa: CASSPMPRQGASDNEQFF

abundance: once
d_gene: NA
v_gene: TRBV7-9
j_gene: TRBJ2-7
CDR3nt: TGTGCCAGCAGTCCAGCCTACGAGCAGTACTTC
CDR3aa: CASSPAYEQYF

abundance: medium-sized
d_gene: NA
v_gene: TRBV5-1
j_gene: TRBJ2-7
CDR3nt: TGCGCCAGCAGCTTGACAGGAGATACCTACGAGCAGTACTTC
CDR3aa: CASSLTGDTYEQYF

abundance: NA
d_gene: TRBD1
v_gene: TRBV29-1
j_gene: TRBJ1-1
CDR3nt: TGCAGCGTTGAAGGGGACAGTGCGAACACTGAAGCTTTCTTT
CDR3aa: CSVEGDSANTEAFF

abundance: NA
d_gene: TRBD2
v_gene: TRBV9
j_gene: TRBJ2-6
CDR3nt: TGTGCCAGCAGCGTAGGGCTAGCGGGAGGTAGCTCTGGGGCCAACGTCCTGACTTTC
CDR3aa: CASSVGLAGGSSGANVLTF

abundance: NA
d_gene: TRBD2
v_gene: TRBV6-4
j_gene: TRBJ2-5
CDR3nt: TGTGCCAGCAGCCCCGGACTAGCGGGGGCCGGGGAGACCCAGTACTTC
CDR3aa: CASSPGLAGAGETQYF

abundance: NA
d_gene: TRBD1
v_gene: TRBV19
j_gene: TRBJ1-3
CDR3nt: TGTGCCAGTAGTCAGGGGGCCTCAGCTGGAAACACCATATATTTT
CDR3aa: CASSQGASAGNTIYF

abundance: NA
d_gene: NA
v_gene: TRBV12-5
j_gene: TRBJ1-4
CDR3nt: TGTGCTAGTGGTTTGTACCCCTCTGCAGGGACTAATGAAAAACTGTTTTTT
CDR3aa: CASGLYPSAGTNEKLFF

abundance: NA
d_gene: NA
v_gene: TRBV9
j_gene: TRBJ1-1
CDR3nt: TGTGCCAGCAGCGTAGTGGAGGGGCCGGGGGCTGAAGCTTTCTTT
CDR3aa: CASSVVEGPGAEAFF

abundance: NA
d_gene: NA
v_gene: TRBV19
j_gene: TRBJ2-7
CDR3nt: TGTGCCAGTAGTGCGGGGAGTGGGGACTACGAGCAGTACTTC
CDR3aa: CASSAGSGDYEQYF

abundance: NA
d_gene: NA
v_gene: TRBV7-9
j_gene: TRBJ1-2
CDR3nt: TGTGCCAGCAGCTTTCAAAATGCAGGCTTAGGCTACACCTTC
CDR3aa: CASSFQNAGLGYTF

abundance: NA
d_gene: NA
v_gene: TRBV11-2
j_gene: TRBJ1-5
CDR3nt: TGTGCCAGCAGCCAGGCGGGTTCAGAGCCCCAGCATTTT
CDR3aa: CASSQAGSEPQHF

abundance: NA
d_gene: NA
v_gene: TRBV2
j_gene: TRBJ1-5
CDR3nt: TGTGCCAGCAGTGCGGTGCATAGCAATCAGCCCCAGCATTTT
CDR3aa: CASSAVHSNQPQHF

abundance: NA
d_gene: NA
v_gene: TRBV7-6
j_gene: TRBJ2-7
CDR3nt: TGTGCCAGCAGCTTACAAAACGAGCAGTACTTC
CDR3aa: CASSLQNEQYF